These T cell receptor beta chains were read from a single sample in a study of neoadjuvant anti-PD-1 for oral cavity cancer. Generated by immunoSEQ multiplex PCR, the TCRdb table keeps only in-frame clones and is missing some. The sample lists some 6,200 clones, 58% seen once, with about 7% in the top ten. Sequencing was performed on tumor tissue, taken after nivolumab (anti-PD-1) treatment. These receptors were taken from a person aged 40 to 85 with oral cavity squamous cell carcinoma. CDR3s include the opening cysteine and the closing phenylalanine or tryptophan. D genes are given only for firm matches. For some rows the clone size is stated as once, few or many, or as a class when expanded; others skip it.

D gene: TRBD1; V gene: TRBV19; J gene: TRBJ1-6; clone size: NA; CDR3 DNA: TGTGCCAGTAGGACCGGGACAGGGGATTCACCCCTCCACTTT; CDR3 protein: CASRTGTGDSPLHF
D gene: NA; V gene: TRBV6-6; J gene: TRBJ1-6; clone size: NA; CDR3 DNA: TGTGCCAGCAGAGGGGGAGTTAATAATTCACCCCTCCACTTT; CDR3 protein: CASRGGVNNSPLHF
D gene: NA; V gene: TRBV5-5; J gene: TRBJ2-3; clone size: NA; CDR3 DNA: TGTGCCAGCAGCCCTAGGGCAGATACGCAGTATTTT; CDR3 protein: CASSPRADTQYF
D gene: TRBD1; V gene: TRBV2; J gene: TRBJ1-6; clone size: few; CDR3 DNA: TGTGCCAGCAGTGTAGGGACAGGGGATTCTCCACCCCTCCACTTT; CDR3 protein: CASSVGTGDSPPLHF
D gene: TRBD2; V gene: TRBV6-5; J gene: TRBJ2-1; clone size: NA; CDR3 DNA: TGTGCCAGCAGTCCTAGCGGGGGGTCCTACAATGAGCAGTTCTTC; CDR3 protein: CASSPSGGSYNEQFF
D gene: NA; V gene: TRBV6-5; J gene: TRBJ1-1; clone size: NA; CDR3 DNA: TGTGCCAGCACCCCTCGGGGGCGCACTGAAGCTTTCTTT; CDR3 protein: CASTPRGRTEAFF
D gene: NA; V gene: TRBV10-3; J gene: TRBJ1-5; clone size: few; CDR3 DNA: TGTGCCATCAGTTCCCTCCCCGACCAGCCCCAGCATTTT; CDR3 protein: CAISSLPDQPQHF
D gene: NA; V gene: TRBV14; J gene: TRBJ2-5; clone size: NA; CDR3 DNA: TGTGCCAGCAGCCAGGGACTGACGATATCTCAAGAGACCCAGTACTTC; CDR3 protein: CASSQGLTISQETQYF
D gene: TRBD1; V gene: TRBV14; J gene: TRBJ1-1; clone size: NA; CDR3 DNA: TGTGCCAGCAGCCACGCTACGGGACAGGGCCGAACTGAAGCTTTCTTT; CDR3 protein: CASSHATGQGRTEAFF
D gene: NA; V gene: TRBV19; J gene: TRBJ2-3; clone size: NA; CDR3 DNA: TGTGCCAGTAGTATTGCAGGGCTGGGACTTAGGCCCCTCACAGATACGCAGTATTTT; CDR3 protein: CASSIAGLGLRPLTDTQYF
D gene: TRBD1; V gene: TRBV4-2; J gene: TRBJ1-4; clone size: once; CDR3 DNA: TGTGCCAGCAGCCAGGAAGGGTGGGGACAGTCTTTTGAAAAACTGTTTTTT; CDR3 protein: CASSQEGWGQSFEKLFF
D gene: TRBD2; V gene: TRBV7-6; J gene: TRBJ2-1; clone size: few; CDR3 DNA: TGTGCCAGCAGCCCCTTACTAGCGGGAGGGGACAATGAGCAGTTCTTC; CDR3 protein: CASSPLLAGGDNEQFF
D gene: NA; V gene: TRBV29-1; J gene: TRBJ1-2; clone size: few; CDR3 DNA: TGCAGCGCCGACATGGCTGGCTACACCTTC; CDR3 protein: CSADMAGYTF
D gene: NA; V gene: TRBV5-4; J gene: TRBJ1-1; clone size: NA; CDR3 DNA: TGTGCCAGCAGCTTGGCTCGACTGACGCTGAACACTGAAGCTTTCTTT; CDR3 protein: CASSLARLTLNTEAFF
D gene: TRBD2; V gene: TRBV19; J gene: TRBJ2-2; clone size: few; CDR3 DNA: TGTGCCAGTACCGCCCAGGGGACTAGCGGCACCGGGGAGCTGTTTTTT; CDR3 protein: CASTAQGTSGTGELFF
D gene: NA; V gene: TRBV1; J gene: TRBJ1-5; clone size: NA; CDR3 DNA: TGCACCAGCAGCCATAAAGAACAGGGGGGCAATCAGCCCCAGCATTTT; CDR3 protein: CTSSHKEQGGNQPQHF
D gene: NA; V gene: TRBV15; J gene: TRBJ1-2; clone size: few; CDR3 DNA: TGTGCCACCACCCCATCACGGGCTAACTATGGCTACACCTTC; CDR3 protein: CATTPSRANYGYTF
D gene: TRBD1; V gene: TRBV23-1; J gene: TRBJ2-5; clone size: few; CDR3 DNA: TGCGCCAGCAGTCAATACCTGGACAGGGGGCACCCTCAAGAGACCCAGTACTTC; CDR3 protein: CASSQYLDRGHPQETQYF
D gene: NA; V gene: TRBV30; J gene: TRBJ2-6; clone size: NA; CDR3 DNA: TGTGCCTGGGGGAGTGGGGCCAACGTCCTGACTTTC; CDR3 protein: CAWGSGANVLTF
D gene: NA; V gene: TRBV19; J gene: TRBJ1-5; clone size: NA; CDR3 DNA: TGTGCCAGTAGTATGAGAGAGAGAGCCCAGCATTTT; CDR3 protein: CASSMRERAQHF
D gene: TRBD2; V gene: TRBV5-1; J gene: TRBJ2-1; clone size: few; CDR3 DNA: TGCGCCAGCAGCTCCCAACCAACTAGCGGGGGGGGAGATGAGCAGTTCTTC; CDR3 protein: CASSSQPTSGGGDEQFF
D gene: NA; V gene: TRBV6-6; J gene: TRBJ1-1; clone size: NA; CDR3 DNA: TGTGCCAGCAGCAGGACAAGGGGTAGATGGACTGAAGCTTTCTTT; CDR3 protein: CASSRTRGRWTEAFF
D gene: NA; V gene: TRBV5-1; J gene: TRBJ2-3; clone size: NA; CDR3 DNA: TGCGCCAGCGTGGCAGGGGGGGCCCGGACAGATACGCAGTATTTT; CDR3 protein: CASVAGGARTDTQYF
D gene: NA; V gene: TRBV2; J gene: TRBJ1-3; clone size: NA; CDR3 DNA: TGTGCCAGCAGTGTAATCAGTCGACAGGCTGGAAACACCATATATTTT; CDR3 protein: CASSVISRQAGNTIYF
D gene: NA; V gene: TRBV6-1; J gene: TRBJ2-1; clone size: NA; CDR3 DNA: TGTGCCAGCAGTGCACATGGGGATTACAATGAGCAGTTCTTC; CDR3 protein: CASSAHGDYNEQFF
D gene: TRBD1; V gene: TRBV6-4; J gene: TRBJ2-7; clone size: NA; CDR3 DNA: TGTGCCAGCAGGCCGGGACAGGGGTTTTTTGGGCAGTACTTC; CDR3 protein: CASRPGQGFFGQYF
D gene: NA; V gene: TRBV7-2; J gene: TRBJ1-1; clone size: NA; CDR3 DNA: TGTGCCAGCAGCTTAGAAGCGGGCCCGAACACTGAAGCTTTCTTT; CDR3 protein: CASSLEAGPNTEAFF
D gene: NA; V gene: TRBV6-1; J gene: TRBJ2-7; clone size: few; CDR3 DNA: TGTGCCAGCAGTGACAGGGACATCTACGAGCAGTACTTC; CDR3 protein: CASSDRDIYEQYF
D gene: NA; V gene: TRBV19; J gene: TRBJ1-3; clone size: NA; CDR3 DNA: TGTGCCAGTAGTATAGGGCGAGCTTCTGGAAACACCATATATTTT; CDR3 protein: CASSIGRASGNTIYF
D gene: NA; V gene: TRBV7-3; J gene: TRBJ2-1; clone size: NA; CDR3 DNA: TGTGCCAGCAGCACCACTAGAGACAATGAGCAGTTCTTC; CDR3 protein: CASSTTRDNEQFF
D gene: NA; V gene: TRBV9; J gene: TRBJ2-6; clone size: NA; CDR3 DNA: TGTGCCAGCAGCGTATCCCCGTCCAGCGGCCTGACTTTC; CDR3 protein: CASSVSPSSGLTF
D gene: TRBD1; V gene: TRBV5-1; J gene: TRBJ1-1; clone size: NA; CDR3 DNA: TGCGCCAGCAGCTCCCCGGACAGGGGGCCGGGCACTGAAGCTTTCTTT; CDR3 protein: CASSSPDRGPGTEAFF
D gene: NA; V gene: TRBV5-1; J gene: TRBJ1-2; clone size: NA; CDR3 DNA: TGCGCCAGCAGCTTGGGCGGGGTCGGCGCAGGGGATTTTGAGAACTATGGCTACACCTTC; CDR3 protein: CASSLGGVGAGDFENYGYTF
D gene: NA; V gene: TRBV6-5; J gene: TRBJ2-3; clone size: once; CDR3 DNA: TGTGCCAGCAGTTACGGGGGCTACGAGGGAGATACGCAGTATTTT; CDR3 protein: CASSYGGYEGDTQYF
D gene: NA; V gene: TRBV5-1; J gene: TRBJ2-2; clone size: NA; CDR3 DNA: TGCGCCAGCAGCCCGCGACAGGGAGCCGCGGCGGGGGCGAACACCGGGGAGCTGTTTTTT; CDR3 protein: CASSPRQGAAAGANTGELFF
D gene: NA; V gene: TRBV13; J gene: TRBJ2-3; clone size: NA; CDR3 DNA: TGTGCCAGCAGCGCTGCCCGGGGGCTTAGCACAGATACGCAGTATTTT; CDR3 protein: CASSAARGLSTDTQYF
D gene: NA; V gene: TRBV6-1; J gene: TRBJ2-3; clone size: NA; CDR3 DNA: TGTGCCAGCAGTGAAGGACGATTCACAGATACGCAGTATTTT; CDR3 protein: CASSEGRFTDTQYF
D gene: NA; V gene: TRBV30; J gene: TRBJ2-3; clone size: NA; CDR3 DNA: TGTGCCTGGAGTGTACGAAGGGCAGATACGCAGTATTTT; CDR3 protein: CAWSVRRADTQYF
D gene: NA; V gene: TRBV28; J gene: TRBJ2-7; clone size: NA; CDR3 DNA: TGTGCCAGCAGTTTTCCCGCAGGGGCATCCTACGAGCAGTACTTC; CDR3 protein: CASSFPAGASYEQYF
D gene: NA; V gene: TRBV19; J gene: TRBJ1-2; clone size: NA; CDR3 DNA: TGTGCCAGTAGTATAGGACAGTTCTATGGCTACACCTTC; CDR3 protein: CASSIGQFYGYTF
D gene: NA; V gene: TRBV6-1; J gene: TRBJ2-3; clone size: few; CDR3 DNA: TGTGCCAGCAGAGAAAGAACAGGGTACGGGACAGATACGCAGTATTTT; CDR3 protein: CASRERTGYGTDTQYF
D gene: NA; V gene: TRBV6-1; J gene: TRBJ1-2; clone size: few; CDR3 DNA: TGTGCCAGCAGTGAAGGCGGGGAACGTGGCTACACCTTC; CDR3 protein: CASSEGGERGYTF
D gene: NA; V gene: TRBV20-1; J gene: TRBJ1-2; clone size: NA; CDR3 DNA: TGCAGTGCGCAGCGGTTGGATGGCTACACCTTC; CDR3 protein: CSAQRLDGYTF
D gene: TRBD2; V gene: TRBV9; J gene: TRBJ2-7; clone size: NA; CDR3 DNA: TGTGCCAGCAGCGTAGCTGGGGGACTAGCGGGACTATACGAGCAGTACTTC; CDR3 protein: CASSVAGGLAGLYEQYF
D gene: TRBD2; V gene: TRBV5-6; J gene: TRBJ2-7; clone size: NA; CDR3 DNA: TGTGCCAGCAACCGACTAGCGGGGGAAACCTACGAGCAGTACTTC; CDR3 protein: CASNRLAGETYEQYF
D gene: NA; V gene: TRBV29-1; J gene: TRBJ1-2; clone size: NA; CDR3 DNA: TGCAGCGTTCAAGATGACAGGAGAGGGGCGTATGGCTACACCTTC; CDR3 protein: CSVQDDRRGAYGYTF
D gene: NA; V gene: TRBV19; J gene: TRBJ2-1; clone size: NA; CDR3 DNA: TGTGCCAGTAGAACACGGAATGAGCAGTTCTTC; CDR3 protein: CASRTRNEQFF
D gene: TRBD2; V gene: TRBV19; J gene: TRBJ2-3; clone size: once; CDR3 DNA: TGTGCCAGTAGTGTCGGACTAGCAGATACGCAGTATTTT; CDR3 protein: CASSVGLADTQYF
D gene: NA; V gene: TRBV18; J gene: TRBJ2-1; clone size: NA; CDR3 DNA: TGTGCCAGCTCACCAACGCTGGGTGAGCAGTTCTTC; CDR3 protein: CASSPTLGEQFF
D gene: TRBD1; V gene: TRBV19; J gene: TRBJ1-2; clone size: few; CDR3 DNA: TGTGCCAGTAGTATAACAGGGGGCGACTATGGCTACACCTTC; CDR3 protein: CASSITGGDYGYTF
D gene: NA; V gene: TRBV5-1; J gene: TRBJ2-6; clone size: NA; CDR3 DNA: TGCGCCAGCAGCTTGGAAGGGGGTGGGGCCAACGTCCTGACTTTC; CDR3 protein: CASSLEGGGANVLTF
D gene: NA; V gene: TRBV11-1; J gene: TRBJ1-1; clone size: NA; CDR3 DNA: TGTGCCAGCAGCTTAGCGGGGGACCACACTGAAGCTTTCTTT; CDR3 protein: CASSLAGDHTEAFF
D gene: NA; V gene: TRBV10-3; J gene: TRBJ2-7; clone size: NA; CDR3 DNA: TGTGCCATCAGTGCCTCAGGCAACGAGCAGTACTTC; CDR3 protein: CAISASGNEQYF
D gene: NA; V gene: TRBV10-3; J gene: TRBJ2-1; clone size: NA; CDR3 DNA: TGTGCCATCAGTGACCAACCCAAGTACAATGAGCAGTTCTTC; CDR3 protein: CAISDQPKYNEQFF
D gene: NA; V gene: TRBV20-1; J gene: TRBJ2-5; clone size: NA; CDR3 DNA: TGCAGTGCCCAACCACAAGAGACCCAGTACTTC; CDR3 protein: CSAQPQETQYF
D gene: NA; V gene: TRBV7-9; J gene: TRBJ2-1; clone size: NA; CDR3 DNA: TGTGCCAGCAGCTATCGGGGAACCGCGAATGAGCAGTTCTTC; CDR3 protein: CASSYRGTANEQFF
D gene: TRBD1; V gene: TRBV29-1; J gene: TRBJ2-7; clone size: medium-sized; CDR3 DNA: TGCAGCGTCCAAGACAGGGCCGGTACCTACGAGCAGTACTTC; CDR3 protein: CSVQDRAGTYEQYF
D gene: NA; V gene: TRBV30; J gene: TRBJ2-7; clone size: NA; CDR3 DNA: TGTGCCTGGAGTGAGATAGGGGCCGAGCAGTACTTC; CDR3 protein: CAWSEIGAEQYF
D gene: NA; V gene: TRBV5-1; J gene: TRBJ2-2; clone size: NA; CDR3 DNA: TGCGCCAGCAGCTTCGCGCCTGCGAACACCGGGGAGCTGTTTTTT; CDR3 protein: CASSFAPANTGELFF